The source of this T cell receptor (beta chain) is a study of shared clonotypes between healthy human individuals (TCRdb year 2020). In the study overall: Two women and a few men aged 18 to 49 years were included in the cohort. To estimate repertoire size and how much clonotypes are shared between individuals, the study performed deep sequencing of blood TCR repertoires from five healthy adults. For each donor, three plates each were used for CD4 naive and CD4 memory, two plates were used for CD8 naive, and one plate was used for CD8 memory. To increase sequencing depth and limit assay-specific biases, different laboratories used diverse techniques to prepare libraries and sequence TCR repertoires. Leukapheresis yielded between about 0.9 and 10 billion PBMCs per donor. Here is what the overall study found, with its caveats: Naive subsets generally had larger estimated clonotype richness than memory subsets. Compared with non-shared clonotypes, clonotypes shared by all four sorted-subset donors had higher generation probabilities. Even with the large sequencing depth, rarefaction of the sorted-subset datasets indicated that sequencing was incomplete. Pairwise subsampling indicated that sequencing depth was expected to affect the degree of clonotype sharing among donors. The genetic and exposure-history diversity represented was limited by the small number of donors. When four donors were compared, the shared fraction of clonotypes was around 4.6% for naive CD4, 3.5% to 4% for naive CD8, 2.3% for memory CD4, and 0.4% for memory CD8. Sampling was limited to blood, and TCR repertoires in tissue likely differ from TCR repertoires in blood.

This clone was seen only once. Its antigen remains unidentified. Per-base qualities were not stored, and no clone one base away is much larger. The CDR3 spans 14 residues, from the cysteine through the phenylalanine. Kept here is only the CDR3 DNA, which spans 42 bases and is read in frame from base 1. V sheds 3 bases and J sheds 0 bases, leaving 9 bases between their ends. From a lookup of the germline V gene, CDR1 and CDR2 are SGHRS and YFSETQ. Healthy HIV-negative adults with no recently reported acute infections or vaccinations were included as donors. All donors were Caucasian adults living in Nashville, Tennessee, USA. CD4+ T cells were enriched by magnetic negative selection; naive cells were then positively selected on CD45RA, and the negative fraction formed the memory subset. Blood was obtained by leukapheresis, after which PBMCs were separated by Ficoll-Histopaque density gradient centrifugation and cryopreserved in liquid nitrogen vapor phase. Analytical flow cytometry was used to check the purity and quantity of each magnetically sorted T cell population. From each sorted fraction, genomic DNA was isolated and quantified by UV absorbance on a Nanodrop 2000c.

Using the deep immunoSEQ assay, multiplex PCR amplified TCR CDR3 regions from genomic DNA. For each cell subset, the extracted genomic DNA was distributed evenly across all wells of several immunoSEQ 96-well plates, and each plate served as one replicate. For sorted subsets, roughly 0.2 ug genomic DNA, equal to about 30,000 T cell genomes, was loaded into each replicate PCR. Purified libraries were measured with a Qubit 3.0 fluorometer, size-checked on a Bioanalyzer 2100, and measured again with the KAPA Library Quantification kit. Every immunoSEQ 96-well plate was sequenced on a dedicated single-read 150-cycle Illumina NextSeq 550 flow cell. In the source study's methods: Because the immunoSEQ output included only junctional sequences and no quality scores, the filtering could not be the same as the filtering used for full-length reads. To assign V/J genes and CDR3, sequences were annotated against IMGT germline references using PyIR, a Python wrapper for IgBLAST v1.9. Reads were filtered out if the reads had weak V/J assignments (E-value above 1e-6), no CDR3, stop codons, out-of-frame junctions, or ambiguous translated residues. A V3J clonotype was defined by an identical inferred V gene, J gene, and CDR3 amino acid sequence. Percentage overlap between repertoires was computed as shared unique clonotypes divided by the size of the smaller repertoire. Repertoire richness was assessed with RTK rarefaction, the Chao1 estimator, and Recon v2.1 estimates of unobserved clonotypes. For all TCRbeta clonotypes obtained by the gDNA method from four donors, generation probabilities were computed with OLGA. TCRdb retrieved this table from immuneACCESS and kept in-frame rearrangements only. Not all clones are present; in checked studies, unresolved V genes account for under half, and no reason is known for the remainder. V, J and clone size reflect that table, while D and trimming were determined from the DNA. This sample is represented by over a million clones; around 97% of them were singletons. Approximately 1% of the sample is taken by the ten largest.

Sequencing used naive CD4+ T cells sorted from blood. The cell subset or site label, as the study defines it: CD45RA+ positively selected. The chain is encoded by TRBV5-1 joined to TRBJ1-1; TRBD1 is perhaps the D gene, given 6 matching bases. The TCR was taken from a man aged 25 to 40 in good health. The nucleotide sequence is TGCGCCAGCAGCTCAGGACAGATGAACACTGAAGCTTTCTTT. Its protein reads: CASSSGQMNTEAFF.